This T cell receptor beta chain emerged from a study of CD8+ T cells in alopecia areata. Treatment indicated: oral pan-JAK inhibitor, 5-10 mg twice daily. Extraction of RNA preceded its reverse transcription into cDNA, which served as the sequencing template. Using immunoSEQ multiplex PCR, the repertoire was profiled, and TCRdb retains in-frame clones only, with some absent. The repertoire holds 93,000 or so clones, with 86% as singletons. This CDR3 region has 15 residues. V shed 4 bases and J shed 0 bases, with 14 bases lying between them. CDR1 SGHRS and CDR2 YFSETQ come from the germline V gene. Sequences were derived from CD8+ T cells sorted from blood, sampled at roughly week 30, from a patient treated with tofacitinib. This rearrangement joins TRBV5-1 to TRBJ2-7, with D perhaps matching TRBD1 (5 bases). The clonotype originates from a human donor with alopecia areata. The CDR3 spells CASSDLEQASYEQYF. The CDR3, as DNA: TGCGCCAGCAGCGATTTAGAACAGGCCTCCTACGAGCAGTACTTC.